The 29 T cell receptor beta chains listed next were all sequenced from one sample in a study of blood T cell repertoires in COVID-19. TCRdb keeps only in-frame clones here, not all; method: immunoSEQ multiplex PCR. Of a few hundred thousand clones in the sample, around 84% were seen once. The sample taken for sequencing was peripheral blood. The receptors originated from a young woman with acute or convalescent COVID-19.

The chain recombines TRBV7-3 with TRBJ2-1; no clear D gene. CDR3 length: 18 amino acids. Per germline, CDR1 SGHTA and CDR2 FQGTGA. V was clipped by 5 bases and J by 10 bases, with 30 bases between them. The CDR3 region has the DNA TGTGCCAGCAGCCCCCGGTCGTTAATAGCCGCCCCCAATTTGGAGCAGTTCTTC. Protein: CASSPRSLIAAPNLEQFF.

The CDR3 nucleotides are TGTGCCAGCAGTTTAGCTAGCTCCTACAATGAGCAGTTCTTC. Protein product: CASSLASSYNEQFF. V and J are TRBV27 and TRBJ2-1; no reliable D call. The CDR3 extends over 14 amino acids. V shed 2 bases and J shed 0 bases, with 5 bases lying between them. Germline V gene sequence: CDR1 MNHEY, CDR2 SMNVEV (reference sequence).

The chain uses TRBV3-1 (or the pseudogene TRBV3-2) and TRBJ1-1, with 8 bases that match TRBD1. From germline, CDR1 is LGHDT and CDR2 YNNKEL (reference sequence). The CDR3 has 16 residues. V lost 1 base and J lost 5; bases outside the gene matches: 9. CDR3 sequence reads: CASSQGLAGGGTEAFF. The CDR3 bases are TGTGCCAGCAGCCAAGGACTGGCAGGGGGCGGGACTGAAGCTTTCTTT.

The chain recombines TRBV19 with TRBJ2-5; 7 bases map to TRBD2. The germline V gene encodes CDR1 LNHDA and CDR2 SQIVND (reference sequence). The length of the CDR3 is 14 residues. Losses at the gene ends were 0 bases for V and 3 bases for J; bases not matched to a gene: 1. The CDR3 coding sequence is TGTGCCAGTAGTATAGAGGGAGGGGAAGAGACCCAGTACTTC. It yields the protein CASSIEGGEETQYF.

CDR3 protein: CSASPGLSVGEQFF. The CDR3, as DNA: TGCAGTGCTAGTCCGGGACTGTCGGTAGGGGAGCAGTTCTTC. V and J are TRBV20-1 and TRBJ2-1, with D perhaps TRBD2 (6 bases). Germline CDR1 and CDR2: DFQATT and SNEGSKA (reference sequence). The CDR3 covers 14 residues. V was clipped by 3 bases and J by 10 bases, with 19 bases between them.

The rearrangement uses TRBV7-3 and TRBJ2-3; a weak D match, TRBD2 (7 bases). Trimming removed 5 bases from V and 6 bases from J, with 12 bases in between. Germline assignment: CDR1 SGHTA and CDR2 FQGTGA. The CDR3 spans 13 residues. The CDR3 DNA reads TGTGCCAGCAGCCGTGGGGGGGCTGATACGCAGTATTTT. It translates to CASSRGGADTQYF.

The V call is TRBV24-1, the J call TRBJ2-2; TRBD1 matches 9 bases. Trimming removed 0 bases from V and 4 bases from J; junction bases left unmatched: 8. The CDR3 length is 18 residues. CDR1 and CDR2 from the germline V gene are KGHDR and SFDVKD. The CDR3 DNA reads as TGTGCCACCAGTGATTTGGGGACAGGGCCCCCGGGCACCGGGGAGCTGTTTTTT. Amino acids: CATSDLGTGPPGTGELFF.

This chain links TRBV7-8 with TRBJ2-3, with 15 nucleotides matching TRBD2. There are 19 residues in the CDR3. The germline CDR1 and CDR2 sequences are SGHVS and FQNEAQ. Unmatched junction bases numbered 12, after V lost 2 bases and J lost 6 bases. The CDR3: CASSLFSRTSGRGADTQYF. The CDR3 DNA follows: TGTGCCAGCAGCTTATTTTCCCGGACTAGCGGGAGGGGAGCGGATACGCAGTATTTT.

This clone was seen once. V usage is TRBV18 and J usage is TRBJ1-1; D not resolved. V was cut by 5 bases and J by 1 base, with 20 bases left in between. CDR3 length: 17 residues. Germline assignment: CDR1 KGHSH and CDR2 LQKENI. CDR3 loop: CASSRPGYGDGNTEAFF. In DNA, the CDR3 is TGTGCCAGCTCAAGACCGGGATATGGGGATGGGAACACTGAAGCTTTCTTT.

This clone was seen once. CDR3 loop: CASSHRQGAEISNQPQHF. The CDR3 DNA reads as TGTGCCAGCAGTCACCGACAGGGGGCTGAGATTAGCAATCAGCCCCAGCATTTT. This sequence joins TRBV6-6 and TRBJ1-5; TRBD1 matches at 10 bases. CDR3 length: 18 residues. The V segment lost 5 bases and the J segment 0 bases; nucleotides outside the gene matches: 10. Germline loops: CDR1 MNHNY, CDR2 SVGAGI (reference sequence).

V usage is TRBV6-5 and J usage is TRBJ2-7; D is perhaps TRBD1 (5 bases). V shed 0 bases and J shed 4 bases, with 10 bases lying between them. The CDR3 has 14 residues. Germline V lookup: CDR1 MNHEY, CDR2 SVGAGI. The CDR3 loop is CASSYSRVRYEQYF. DNA for the CDR3: TGTGCCAGCAGTTACTCCAGGGTCAGATACGAGCAGTACTTC.

The gene calls are TRBV5-1 and TRBJ1-2; D is perhaps TRBD1 (6 bases). CDR1 and CDR2 (germline): SGHRS, YFSETQ. The CDR3 totals 15 residues. The V and J ends lost 1 base and 2 bases respectively, with 12 bases between them. The chain's CDR3 is CASSLTSGANYGYTF. The DNA of the CDR3 is TGCGCCAGCAGCTTGACTTCAGGGGCGAACTATGGCTACACCTTC.

The J gene is TRBJ2-7, the V gene TRBV7-2, with 8 bases aligning to TRBD1. There are 12 residues in the CDR3. Germline V gene lookup returns CDR1 SGHTA and CDR2 FQGNSA. After removal of 5 bases from V and 4 bases from J, the junction contained 1 base not matched to a gene. CDR3 sequence reads: CASSRTGYEQYF. CDR3 bases: TGTGCCAGCAGCCGGACAGGGTACGAGCAGTACTTC.

The V and J genes are TRBV29-1 and TRBJ1-1; tentative D call: TRBD1 (6 bases). This CDR3 is built from 12 residues. Trimming pared 7 bases from V and 6 bases from J, leaving 15 bases between. Germline CDR1 SQVTM, CDR2 ANQGSEA. The CDR3 reads CSATTGSPEAFF. The CDR3 region has the DNA TGCAGCGCTACAACAGGGTCACCTGAAGCTTTCTTT.

This rearrangement joins TRBV10-2 to TRBJ2-1; 16 bases map to TRBD2. V lost 4 bases, J lost 1 base, and 10 bases stayed unmatched. The CDR3 extends over 20 amino acids. The germline CDR1 and CDR2 sequences are WSHSY and SAAADI. The CDR3 DNA follows: TGCGCCAGCAGTGCTCGGGGACTAGCGGGAGGGATTAAATCCTACAATGAGCAGTTCTTC. Protein product: CASSARGLAGGIKSYNEQFF.

The chain is built from TRBV11-2 and TRBJ2-7; the D is unclear. This CDR3 comprises 16 residues. CDR1 SGHAT and CDR2 FQNNGV come from the germline V gene. Trimming cost V 2 bases and J 0 bases, with 14 bases left between them. The CDR3 region is CASSLSRAVSSYEQYF. DNA of the CDR3: TGTGCCAGCAGCTTAAGTCGTGCAGTTTCCTCCTACGAGCAGTACTTC.

This clone was detected only a few times. The chain couples TRBV21-1 to TRBJ2-7; the table's D call, TRBD1, has no DNA check behind it. TRBV21-1 is designated a pseudogene. The length of the CDR3 is 14 residues. The CDR3 here is CASSKGTASYEQYF. The DNA of the CDR3 is TGTGCCAGCAGCAAAGGGACAGCTTCCTACGAGCAGTACTTC.

The table lists this clone with a count of one. The chain has TRBV24-1 and TRBJ1-5; no definite D call. Trimming took off 2 bases at V and 9 bases at J, with 10 bases between the two ends. The CDR3 spans 13 residues. Germline V CDR1 and CDR2: KGHDR, SFDVKD. DNA of the CDR3: TGTGCCACCAGTGATTCAAGCTTCGGGCCCCAGCATTTT. Translating gives CATSDSSFGPQHF.

The genes are TRBV2 and TRBJ2-3; 9 nucleotides align to TRBD1. Trimming took 6 bases from V and 5 from J; bases not matched to a gene: 3. The CDR3 length is 13 residues. CDR1 is SNHLY, CDR2 FYNNEI, per germline. In DNA, the CDR3 is TGTGCCAGCAGCGGACAGGGGCGAGATACGCAGTATTTT. It specifies CASSGQGRDTQYF.

This clone has just one count. The genes are TRBV28 and TRBJ2-5; a possible D gene is TRBD2 (6 bases). The CDR3 extends over 14 amino acids. Trimming removed 3 bases from V and 5 bases from J, with 13 bases in between. Per the germline V gene, CDR1 is MDHEN and CDR2 is SYDVKM. The CDR3: CASSLGGDLETQYF. CDR3 DNA sequence: TGTGCCAGCAGTTTGGGAGGCGATCTGGAGACCCAGTACTTC.

The J gene is TRBJ2-7, the V gene TRBV6-5, with 11 positions matching TRBD1. Germline assignment: CDR1 MNHEY and CDR2 SVGAGI. The J segment lost 4 bases and the V segment lost 5 bases, leaving 7 bases of the junction unmatched. CDR3 length: 15 amino acids. The CDR3 loop is CASSRLGQGAYEQYF. CDR3 DNA: TGTGCCAGCAGTCGTCTAGGACAGGGGGCTTACGAGCAGTACTTC.

In its sample, this clone was seen once. This sequence joins TRBV4-1 and TRBJ2-1; 12 bases are a match to TRBD2. Unmatched junction bases numbered 14, after V lost 3 bases and J lost 8 bases. The CDR3 sequence is 18 residues long. CDR1 is MGHRA and CDR2 is YSYEKL in the germline V gene. For the CDR3, the DNA is TGCGCCAGCAGCCAGCGACTAGCGGGAGAGGTAATTTCGGATGAGCAGTTCTTC. As protein: CASSQRLAGEVISDEQFF.

The chain is built from TRBV6-5 and TRBJ2-7, with TRBD2 matching 9 bases. This CDR3 has 14 residues. Germline CDR1 MNHEY, CDR2 SVGAGI. The ends lost 2 bases at V and 2 bases at J; junction bases unmatched: 1. In nucleotides, the CDR3 is TGTGCCAGCAGTTACGCGGGAGGGCCCTACGAGCAGTACTTC. Its translation: CASSYAGGPYEQYF.

The gene calls are TRBV5-1 and TRBJ2-3, with 8 bases identical to TRBD1. V lost 2 bases to trimming and J lost 3 bases; unmatched junction nucleotides: 14. From germline, CDR1 is SGHRS and CDR2 YFSETQ. The CDR3 spans 18 residues. For the CDR3, the DNA is TGCGCCAGCAGCTTCACCCCACTAGCAGGGGGCGCGACAGATACGCAGTATTTT. Its translation is CASSFTPLAGGATDTQYF.

This chain uses TRBV5-1 with TRBJ1-3; tentative D call: TRBD1 (5 bases). The V gene lost 4 bases and the J gene lost 0 bases, with 11 bases spanning the gap. Per the germline V gene, CDR1 is SGHRS and CDR2 is YFSETQ. There are 15 residues in the CDR3. The CDR3 is CASSVGGNSGNTIYF. CDR3 sequence (DNA): TGCGCCAGCAGCGTCGGGGGAAACTCTGGAAACACCATATATTTT.

The chain has TRBV28 and TRBJ1-6, with 12 bases matching TRBD1. This CDR3 has 16 residues. Germline V CDR1 and CDR2: MDHEN, SYDVKM. After removal of 3 bases from V and 11 bases from J, the junction contained 8 bases not matched to a gene. This CDR3 reads CASSLLRDRGQTPLHF. The DNA for the CDR3 is TGTGCCAGCAGTTTGCTCCGGGACAGGGGGCAAACACCCCTCCACTTT.

This chain uses TRBV27 with TRBJ1-4; D unclear. Trimming pared 6 bases from V and 0 bases from J, leaving 14 bases between. The germline V gene has CDR1 MNHEY and CDR2 SMNVEV (reference sequence). The CDR3 loop spans 16 amino acids. CDR3 coding DNA: TGTGCCAGCAGCTCCACTGAACCGACAACTAATGAAAAACTGTTTTTT. Protein: CASSSTEPTTNEKLFF.

The chain employs TRBV4-1 and TRBJ2-2; 9 bases fit TRBD2. CDR1 is MGHRA and CDR2 is YSYEKL in the germline V gene. Trimming removed 4 bases from V and 1 base from J; junction bases left unmatched: 4. The CDR3 is 16 amino acids. CDR3 residues: CASSPTLAGNTGELFF. DNA of the CDR3: TGCGCCAGCAGCCCCACACTAGCGGGGAACACCGGGGAGCTGTTTTTT.

The CDR3 DNA is TGTGCCAGTAAGGGGGGACAGGGGGCAGGTCAGCCCCAGCATTTT. Translated, it gives CASKGGQGAGQPQHF. The chain employs TRBV19 and TRBJ1-5; 12 bases agree with TRBD1. This CDR3 has 15 residues. CDR1 and CDR2 (germline): LNHDA, SQIVND (reference sequence). Losses at the gene ends were 7 bases for V and 6 bases for J; bases not matched to a gene: 7.